The rows below give T cell receptor beta chains drawn from one sample of a study of control samples from healthy donors and cancer patients. Libraries were prepared by immunoSEQ multiplex PCR; TCRdb keeps only in-frame clonotypes and omits some of them. The table lists approximately 150,000 clones, under 95% of them singletons, with 1.1% to 1.5% in the top ten. Sample: blood. The receptors come from a woman between 18 and 29 years old in good health. Both conserved end residues are part of each CDR3. Each record gives: D gene, J gene, clone size, V gene, CDR3 protein, CDR3 DNA. A D gene is named only where the DNA matches it firmly. Clone size appears in some rows only: once, few, many, or a class for an expanded clone.

.,TRBJ1-3,.,TRBV5-1,CASSLRPGNTIYF,TGCGCCAGCAGCTTGAGGCCTGGAAACACCATATATTTT
.,TRBJ1-4,.,TRBV6-1,CATVDRATNEKLFF,TGTGCCACCGTGGACCGCGCAACTAATGAAAAACTGTTTTTT
.,TRBJ2-1,.,TRBV4-3,CASSRDRYGRGAYNEQFF,TGCGCCAGCAGCCGGGATCGTTACGGGAGAGGAGCCTACAATGAGCAGTTCTTC
.,TRBJ2-3,.,TRBV7-2,CASSSDLVRLSDTQYF,TGTGCCAGCAGCTCCGATTTGGTTAGACTCTCAGATACGCAGTATTTT
.,TRBJ2-1,.,TRBV15,CATTVHKRGVEQFF,TGTGCCACTACGGTCCACAAAAGGGGCGTGGAGCAGTTCTTC
.,TRBJ1-6,.,TRBV5-6,CASRSRGEIRSSPLHF,TGTGCCAGCAGATCCAGGGGCGAGATAAGGTCGTCACCCCTCCACTTT
.,TRBJ1-2,.,TRBV7-8,CASSLGRGYGYTF,TGTGCCAGCAGCTTAGGGAGGGGGTATGGCTACACCTTC
.,TRBJ1-6,.,TRBV6-5,CASSYKRYNSPLHF,TGTGCCAGCAGTTATAAACGGTATAATTCACCCCTCCACTTT
TRBD1,TRBJ2-7,.,TRBV7-9,CASSPRQGPYEQYF,TGTGCCAGCAGCCCACGACAGGGCCCCTACGAGCAGTACTTC
TRBD2,TRBJ2-2,.,TRBV18,CASSPLLAEANTGELFF,TGTGCCAGCTCACCATTGCTAGCGGAGGCGAACACCGGGGAGCTGTTTTTT
.,TRBJ1-2,once,TRBV6-5,CASSYDIWASYGYTF,TGTGCCAGCAGTTATGACATATGGGCTTCCTATGGCTACACCTTC
.,TRBJ1-4,.,TRBV28,CASNPDRGVEKLFF,TGTGCCAGCAATCCGGACAGAGGCGTTGAAAAACTGTTTTTT
TRBD2,TRBJ2-1,once,TRBV6-2/TRBV6-3,CASSSRVGLANNEQFF,TGTGCCAGCAGTTCACGAGTGGGACTAGCAAACAATGAGCAGTTCTTC
.,TRBJ2-3,once,TRBV29-1,CSVRATGSTDTQYF,TGCAGCGTTAGAGCAACCGGGAGCACAGATACGCAGTATTTT
.,TRBJ2-7,.,TRBV19,CASRKFAGSEQYF,TGTGCCAGTAGAAAATTCGCAGGGAGCGAGCAGTACTTC
.,TRBJ1-1,.,TRBV29-1,CSVEGPGDTEAFF,TGCAGCGTTGAAGGGCCCGGAGACACTGAAGCTTTCTTT
.,TRBJ1-1,.,TRBV19,CASSVGGARNTEAFF,TGTGCCAGTAGTGTTGGGGGGGCGAGGAACACTGAAGCTTTCTTT
TRBD1,TRBJ1-4,.,TRBV6-5,CASSPGTGGNEKLFF,TGTGCCAGCAGCCCCGGGACAGGGGGAAACGAAAAACTGTTTTTT
TRBD1,TRBJ1-6,.,TRBV5-1,CASSLAPGQGGFGRGSPLHF,TGCGCCAGCAGCTTGGCACCGGGACAGGGGGGATTCGGTCGAGGATCACCCCTCCACTTT
.,TRBJ1-1,.,TRBV6-5,CASSFGEVSTEAFF,TGTGCCAGCAGTTTCGGGGAAGTGAGCACTGAAGCTTTCTTT
.,TRBJ1-1,.,TRBV11-2,CASSLTDSSTEAFF,TGTGCCAGCAGCTTGACAGACAGCAGCACTGAAGCTTTCTTT
TRBD1,TRBJ1-3,.,TRBV7-8,CASSLDRAGNTIYF,TGTGCCAGCAGCCTGGACAGGGCTGGAAACACCATATATTTT
.,TRBJ1-1,.,TRBV7-2,CASSLGFGQYTEAFF,TGTGCCAGCAGCTTAGGTTTTGGCCAATATACTGAAGCTTTCTTT
.,TRBJ1-5,once,TRBV6-2/TRBV6-3,CASSYGRLSNQPQHF,TGTGCCAGCAGTTACGGCAGGCTTAGCAATCAGCCCCAGCATTTT
.,TRBJ2-7,.,TRBV18,CASSSSAGTLSEQYF,TGTGCCAGCTCATCATCCGCCGGGACCCTCTCCGAGCAGTACTTC
.,TRBJ1-1,.,TRBV21-1,CASSKDIGPENTEAFF,TGTGCCAGCAGCAAAGATATCGGACCGGAGAACACTGAAGCTTTCTTT
TRBD1,TRBJ1-2,.,TRBV19,CASSEPGQGFGYTF,TGTGCCAGTAGTGAACCGGGACAGGGGTTTGGCTACACCTTC
.,TRBJ1-1,once,TRBV12-5,CASGLGRSNTEAFF,TGTGCTAGTGGATTGGGACGGTCGAACACTGAAGCTTTCTTT
.,TRBJ1-4,.,TRBV19,CASSIRTVATNEKLFF,TGTGCCAGTAGTATAAGGACCGTAGCAACTAATGAAAAACTGTTTTTT
.,TRBJ1-2,few,TRBV13,CASSLGPGQYYGYTF,TGTGCCAGCAGCTTAGGTCCAGGACAGTACTATGGCTACACCTTC
.,TRBJ1-1,.,TRBV7-9,CASSVMDNTEAFF,TGTGCCAGCAGCGTAATGGATAACACTGAAGCTTTCTTT
.,TRBJ1-2,.,TRBV5-1,CASSARLTYGYTF,TGCGCCAGCAGCGCCCGACTGACGTATGGCTACACCTTC
.,TRBJ2-7,.,TRBV2,CASGRGQPSEQYF,TGTGCCAGCGGACGTGGACAGCCGAGCGAGCAGTACTTC
TRBD1,TRBJ1-4,.,TRBV20-1,CSASNDKGGGEKLFF,TGCAGTGCTAGTAATGACAAAGGGGGCGGTGAAAAACTGTTTTTT
.,TRBJ2-3,.,TRBV4-3,CASSQRAIFESSPDTQYF,TGCGCCAGCAGCCAAAGGGCCATTTTTGAGTCTAGCCCAGATACGCAGTATTTT
.,TRBJ2-2,.,TRBV11-2,CASSVGKLAAGKSGELFF,TGTGCCAGCAGCGTAGGAAAACTAGCTGCGGGGAAATCCGGGGAGCTGTTTTTT
TRBD2,TRBJ2-3,.,TRBV29-1,CSVEGAGGVTDTQYF,TGCAGCGTTGAGGGAGCGGGGGGAGTGACAGATACGCAGTATTTT
TRBD1,TRBJ1-2,.,TRBV6-2/TRBV6-3,CASSYRTGGGSGYTF,TGTGCCAGCAGTTACCGGACAGGGGGCGGAAGTGGCTACACCTTC
.,TRBJ2-7,.,TRBV28,CASGLGDGTQSYEQYF,TGTGCCAGCGGACTGGGGGATGGGACCCAATCCTACGAGCAGTACTTC
TRBD1,TRBJ1-1,.,TRBV19,CASSVTGGMNTEAFF,TGTGCCAGTAGTGTTACAGGGGGGATGAACACTGAAGCTTTCTTT
.,TRBJ2-5,.,TRBV7-9,CASSPSIETQYF,TGTGCCAGCAGCCCCTCTATAGAGACCCAGTACTTC
TRBD1,TRBJ2-1,.,TRBV5-6,CASSRQGWSEQFF,TGTGCCAGCAGCCGACAGGGATGGAGTGAGCAGTTCTTC
TRBD2,TRBJ2-6,.,TRBV6-2/TRBV6-3,CASSSYYGGTGANVLTF,TGTGCCAGCAGTTCCTATTACGGGGGGACCGGGGCCAACGTCCTGACTTTC
.,TRBJ2-7,.,TRBV5-3,CARSDPNQGGHEQYF,TGTGCCAGAAGCGACCCAAACCAGGGAGGTCACGAGCAGTACTTC
TRBD1,TRBJ1-2,.,TRBV28,CASSPQGAGGYTF,TGTGCCAGCAGCCCCCAGGGGGCAGGAGGCTACACCTTC
.,TRBJ1-1,few,TRBV19,CASSIEGGRATEAFF,TGTGCCAGTAGTATAGAGGGGGGCAGGGCCACTGAAGCTTTCTTT
TRBD2,TRBJ2-3,once,TRBV7-9,CASGRATDTQYF,TGTGCCAGCGGGAGGGCGACAGATACGCAGTATTTT
TRBD2,TRBJ2-3,.,TRBV2,CASSPPSGRDTQYF,TGTGCCAGCAGCCCCCCTAGCGGGAGGGATACGCAGTATTTT
.,TRBJ2-3,.,TRBV10-3,CAISGRDTQYF,TGTGCCATCAGCGGGAGAGATACGCAGTATTTT
TRBD2,TRBJ2-1,.,TRBV6-2/TRBV6-3,CASSYGGSGSIAYNEQFF,TGTGCCAGCAGTTACGGCGGTAGCGGGAGCATCGCCTACAATGAGCAGTTCTTC